The source of this TCR beta chain is a study of blood T cell repertoires in COVID-19. Measured with immunoSEQ multiplex PCR; TCRdb has only the in-frame clones, and not every one. The sample contains about 150,000 clones, about nine tenths of which appear only once. Recovered Cohort 3 donors showed two negative PCRs, clearance, or symptom resolution. Germline CDR1 is LNHDA and CDR2 is SQIVND (reference sequence). The CDR3 loop spans 17 amino acids. Trimming pared 4 bases from V and 1 base from J, leaving 18 bases between. Material for sequencing was PBMCs or T cells enriched from blood (not recorded which). This sequence originates from a man aged 50 to 59 who had recovered from COVID-19. The chain combines TRBV19 with TRBJ2-3; TRBD1 might be the D (6 bases). CDR3 residues: CASSTWPPDRRTDTQYF. The CDR3, as DNA: TGTGCCAGTAGTACTTGGCCCCCCGACAGGCGCACAGATACGCAGTATTTT.